This T cell receptor (beta chain) derives from a study of T cell responses to AZD1222 COVID-19 vaccine. On the study more broadly: Analysis merged second doses at about 4 or about 12 weeks. Findings of the study overall: Baseline serology detected seropositivity in only five to seven AZD1222 recipients. The donor cohort was predominantly white British with a female majority, and clonal diversity may have been underestimated. Unmutated regions of variants are reportedly targeted by nearly half of spike-specific TCRs.

Notes on this clone: Its antigen is not known.

TCRdb keeps only in-frame clones here, not all; method: immunoSEQ multiplex PCR. The sample carries 85,000 to 130,000 clones, more than 75% recorded once. This receptor was identified in an adult in good health. Sample: peripheral blood, taken on day 0 of AZD1222 vaccination.

CDR3 sequence (DNA): TGTGCCAGCAGCTCGACACCTAACACTGAAGCTTTCTTT. This translates into CASSSTPNTEAFF. This sequence joins TRBV7-3 and TRBJ1-1; D unclear. Germline-derived CDR1 and CDR2 are SGHTA and FQGTGA. Deletions cut 4 bases from V and 2 bases from J, with 8 bases between. The CDR3 contains 13 residues.